The 24 T cell receptor beta chains presented below share a single source sample, sequenced in a study of T cell changes during pregnancy in multiple sclerosis. Only in-frame clones appear in the TCRdb table, and some are missing; sequencing was by immunoSEQ multiplex PCR. The data hold fewer than 110,000 clones, with just under 95% observed a single time. Sequencing was performed on peripheral blood, taken in the third trimester of pregnancy. The receptors shown here come from a female donor in good health, enrolled as a control in a pregnancy study.

The chain joins TRBV20-1 to TRBJ1-2; 9 bases line up with TRBD1. The CDR3 spans 11 residues. The V segment lost 5 bases and the J segment 10 bases; nucleotides outside the gene matches: 5. Germline V gene data show CDR1 as DFQATT and CDR2 as SNEGSKA (reference sequence). CDR3 residues: CSAYRGPVYTF. The CDR3 DNA is TGCAGTGCTTACAGGGGGCCGGTCTACACCTTC.

The chain carries TRBV19 and TRBJ1-1, with D maybe TRBD1 (5 bases). The CDR3 sequence is 13 residues long. Between the trimmed V and J ends, which lost 9 bases and 7 bases, there was a span of 18 bases. In germline, CDR1 is LNHDA, CDR2 SQIVND (reference sequence). CDR3 DNA sequence: TGTGCCAGCATCGGGCAGGGACTGAATGAAGCTTTCTTT. This codes for CASIGQGLNEAFF.

As DNA, the CDR3 is TGCGCCAGCAGCCCCCCACGGACAGGCCAAAGGAGGGACACTGAAGCTTTCTTT. This gives the protein CASSPPRTGQRRDTEAFF. The chain has TRBV5-1 and TRBJ1-1; 7 positions match TRBD1. The ends lost 4 bases at V and 3 bases at J; junction bases unmatched: 18. This CDR3 spans 18 amino acids. Germline V gene lookup returns CDR1 SGHRS and CDR2 YFSETQ.

This chain connects TRBV9 to TRBJ2-1; 8 nucleotides align to TRBD2. Trimming cost V 0 bases and J 3 bases; bases outside gene matches: 2. In germline, CDR1 is SGDLS, CDR2 YYNGEE. The CDR3 contains 15 residues. DNA of the CDR3: TGTGCCAGCAGCGTAGAGGGGACTAGCTACAATGAGCAGTTCTTC. Its protein is CASSVEGTSYNEQFF. Full variable domain (remainder filled in from reference TRBV9 and TRBJ2-1): DSGVTQTPKHLITATGQRVTLRCSPRSGDLSVYWYQQSLDQGLQFLIQYYNGEERAKGNILERFSAQQFPDLHSELNLSSLELGDSALYFCASSVEGTSYNEQFFGPGTRLTVL.

V is TRBV6-5 and J is TRBJ2-5, with 10 bases that match TRBD1. Germline trimming cut 5 bases from V and 5 bases from J; bases unmatched to any gene: 8. Germline V CDR1 and CDR2: MNHEY, SVGAGI. The CDR3 length is 15 residues. This chain's CDR3 is CASSPTGTGEETQYF. The CDR3 nucleotides read TGTGCCAGCAGTCCAACCGGGACAGGGGAGGAGACCCAGTACTTC.

The J gene is TRBJ2-1, the V gene TRBV4-3, with D tentatively TRBD2 (7 bases). The CDR3 loop spans 16 amino acids. The V gene's germline CDR1 is LGHNA and CDR2 YSLEER. With 0 bases removed from V and 4 bases from J, the gap between germline ends came to 13 bases. CDR3 sequence reads: CASSQDGRGGYNEQFF. The CDR3 DNA reads TGCGCCAGCAGCCAAGATGGGAGGGGGGGGTACAATGAGCAGTTCTTC.

J is TRBJ2-5 and V is TRBV12-5; perhaps TRBD1 as D (6 bases). The CDR3 contains 18 residues. Looked up from germline, CDR1 is LGHNT and CDR2 is FRNRAP. V was cut by 0 bases and J by 2 bases, with 19 bases left in between. The CDR3 sequence: CASGLVRGTPDLQETQYF. CDR3 coding DNA: TGTGCTAGTGGTTTGGTAAGGGGGACCCCCGACCTTCAAGAGACCCAGTACTTC.

The chain uses TRBV6-5 and TRBJ2-7, with no clear D. This CDR3 has 14 amino acids. V was clipped by 6 bases and J by 6 bases, with 18 bases between them. The germline V gene encodes CDR1 MNHEY and CDR2 SVGAGI. In DNA, the CDR3 is TGTGCCAGCAGCCAGCCGGCTAGACCCCTCGAGCAGTACTTC. Residues: CASSQPARPLEQYF.

The gene calls are TRBV9 and TRBJ2-7; D is perhaps TRBD1 (6 bases). Germline lookup yields CDR1 SGDLS and CDR2 YYNGEE. V was trimmed by 4 bases and J by 3 bases, leaving 17 bases between them. CDR3 length: 15 amino acids. The CDR3 bases are TGTGCCAGCAGCCGCAGGACAGATGGGATCTACGAGCAGTACTTC. It codes for CASSRRTDGIYEQYF.

The rearrangement links TRBV6-5 to TRBJ2-7, with 8 bases fitting TRBD1. The CDR3 covers 13 residues. With V trimmed by 5 bases and J by 6 bases, 6 bases remained unmatched. Germline V gives CDR1 MNHEY, CDR2 SVGAGI. The CDR3 region has the DNA TGTGCCAGCAGTCGGGGACAGGTATCCGAGCAGTACTTC. It codes for CASSRGQVSEQYF.

This rearrangement joins TRBV6-5 to TRBJ2-2; 7 positions match TRBD2. V lost 6 bases, J lost 0 bases, and 4 bases stayed unmatched. This CDR3 has 15 amino acids. The germline CDR1 and CDR2 sequences are MNHEY and SVGAGI. CDR3: CASSRGVPNTGELFF. The CDR3 DNA reads as TGTGCCAGCAGCCGGGGGGTCCCGAACACCGGGGAGCTGTTTTTT.

The chain has TRBV27 and TRBJ2-3; 7 bases are shared with TRBD1. The V and J ends lost 2 bases and 8 bases, in that order; junction bases with no gene match: 1. Germline CDR1 reads MNHEY; CDR2 reads SMNVEV (reference sequence). There are 12 residues in the CDR3. In DNA form, the CDR3 reads TGTGCCAGCAGTTTACGACAGGGTACGCAGTATTTT. Protein: CASSLRQGTQYF.

The genes are TRBV6-1 and TRBJ2-3; maybe TRBD1 (6 bases). CDR3 length equals 13 residues. Germline-derived CDR1 and CDR2 are MNHNS and SASEGT. V shed 7 bases and J shed 5 bases, with 13 bases lying between them. The CDR3: CASTLGARDTQYF. The CDR3 coding sequence is TGTGCCAGCACCCTGGGGGCGAGAGATACGCAGTATTTT.

V usage is TRBV7-9 and J usage is TRBJ2-3; 9 bases match TRBD2. The V gene end was trimmed by 6 bases and the J gene end by 4 bases; junction bases not matched to a gene: 11. CDR1 and CDR2 from the germline V gene are SEHNR and FQNEAQ (reference sequence). This CDR3 has 16 amino acids. The CDR3 region is CASSPELAGKPDTQYF. The CDR3 DNA is TGTGCCAGCAGTCCAGAGCTAGCGGGGAAGCCAGATACGCAGTATTTT. The full variable domain, rest sourced from reference TRBV7-9 and TRBJ2-3, is DTGVSQNPRHKITKRGQNVTFRCDPISEHNRLYWYRQTLGQGPEFLTYFQNEAQLEKSRLLSDRFSAERPKGSFSTLEIQRTEQGDSAMYLCASSPELAGKPDTQYFGPGTRLTVL.

J is TRBJ2-7 and V is TRBV5-1; 9 nucleotides align to TRBD2. The CDR3 extends over 16 amino acids. Per germline, CDR1 SGHRS and CDR2 YFSETQ. The V gene end was trimmed by 0 bases and the J gene end by 2 bases; junction bases not matched to a gene: 6. CDR3 amino acids: CASSLAVSGGPYEQYF. The CDR3 DNA follows: TGCGCCAGCAGCTTGGCCGTTAGCGGGGGACCCTACGAGCAGTACTTC. Filled out from reference TRBV5-1 and TRBJ2-7, the complete variable domain reads KAGVTQTPRYLIKTRGQQVTLSCSPISGHRSVSWYQQTPGQGLQFLFEYFSETQRNKGNFPGRFSGRQFSNSRSEMNVSTLELGDSALYLCASSLAVSGGPYEQYFGPGTRLTVT.

The J gene is TRBJ2-7, the V gene TRBV5-1; TRBD2 matches at 8 bases. The CDR3 is 16 amino acids. Germline CDR1 and CDR2: SGHRS and YFSETQ. V gave up 4 bases and J gave up 0 bases; unmatched junction bases: 9. Written as DNA, the CDR3 is TGCGCCAGCAGCCGGGGGGGGGCAGGAATCTCCTACGAGCAGTACTTC. Translated: CASSRGGAGISYEQYF.

This chain connects TRBV10-3 to TRBJ2-7; the match to TRBD1 covers 9 bases. CDR3 size: 14 residues. From germline, CDR1 is ENHRY and CDR2 SYGVKD. Germline trimming cut 3 bases from V and 5 bases from J; bases unmatched to any gene: 5. The CDR3 region is CAISEQGARHEQYF. In nucleotides, the CDR3 is TGTGCCATCAGTGAACAGGGGGCGCGCCACGAGCAGTACTTC.

The V call is TRBV4-3, the J call TRBJ1-5; D may be TRBD1 (5 bases). Germline V gene data show CDR1 as LGHNA and CDR2 as YSLEER. With 6 bases removed from V and 6 bases from J, the gap between germline ends came to 12 bases. This CDR3 region has 13 residues. As DNA, the CDR3 is TGCGCCAGCAGTAAAGGGAGGGGTCAGCCCCAGCATTTT. Protein product: CASSKGRGQPQHF.

The chain uses TRBV7-6 and TRBJ2-2; 8 positions agree with TRBD1. Germline V gives CDR1 SGHVS, CDR2 FNYEAQ. This CDR3 is 16 amino acids long. Trimming removed 1 base from V and 6 bases from J; junction bases left unmatched: 7. CDR3 loop: CASSLGTGQGAGELFF. The CDR3 nucleotides read TGTGCCAGCAGCTTAGGGACTGGACAGGGAGCCGGGGAGCTGTTTTTT.

The chain recombines TRBV30 with TRBJ1-2; tentative D call: TRBD1 (6 bases). This CDR3 contains 12 residues. Germline CDR1 reads GTSNPN; CDR2 reads SVGIG (reference sequence). Between the trimmed V and J ends, which lost 2 bases and 4 bases, there was a span of 8 bases. DNA of the CDR3: TGTGCCTGGAGTACAGGGCCCTATGGCTACACCTTC. Translating gives CAWSTGPYGYTF.

The chain joins TRBV19 to TRBJ1-6, with 11 positions matching TRBD1. Germline-derived CDR1 and CDR2 are LNHDA and SQIVND (reference sequence). This CDR3 region has 17 residues. V was clipped by 0 bases and J by 7 bases; unmatched bases: 5. The CDR3 DNA follows: TGTGCCAGTAGTATAGAACCCGGGACAGGGGGAAATTCACCCCTCCACTTT. This encodes CASSIEPGTGGNSPLHF.

The chain combines TRBV9 with TRBJ1-3; TRBD1 agrees at 8 bases. Germline V gene data show CDR1 as SGDLS and CDR2 as YYNGEE. This CDR3 spans 17 amino acids. The J segment lost 0 bases and the V segment lost 2 bases, leaving 7 bases of the junction unmatched. CDR3 in DNA: TGTGCCAGCAGCGTCCGGGACAGGCCCGACTCTGGAAACACCATATATTTT. Amino acid sequence: CASSVRDRPDSGNTIYF.

This rearrangement joins TRBV13 to TRBJ2-1, with TRBD2 identical over 15 bases. CDR3 length: 16 residues. J lost 7 bases, V lost 5 bases, and 6 bases had no gene match. Germline CDR1 is PRHDT and CDR2 is FYEKMQ (reference sequence). For the CDR3, the DNA is TGTGCCAGCAGCGCGGGGACTAGCGGGGGGAGGAATGAGCAGTTCTTC. This gives the protein CASSAGTSGGRNEQFF.

V is TRBV27 and J is TRBJ2-5, with 8 bases that match TRBD1. The CDR3 is 14 amino acids. The V segment lost 7 bases and the J segment 2 bases; nucleotides outside the gene matches: 6. The germline V gene has CDR1 MNHEY and CDR2 SMNVEV (reference sequence). The CDR3 is CASTPGTGQETQYF. DNA of the CDR3: TGTGCCAGCACCCCTGGGACAGGACAAGAGACCCAGTACTTC.